This TCR beta chain was observed in a study of blood T cell repertoires in COVID-19 (dated by TCRdb to 2020 to 2022). For context, the study as a whole: Samples covering the acute and convalescent phases of COVID-19 were provided by collaborators in the United States, Italy and Spain. HLA class I and class II types, where available, came from metadata supplied by the sample provider rather than from assay-based typing. Subjects who had been exposed to COVID-19, were actively infected with it, or had recovered from it provided the deeply sampled blood TCRbeta repertoires that made up the dataset. A de-identified subject ID, COVID-19 status, age in years and sex were almost always included in the sample metadata. The material from the prospective study consisted of cDNA or gDNA derived from T cells, B-cell-depleted T cells, or PBMCs. The samples were drawn from two sources: the first 160 participants of the ongoing ImmuneRACE study, and 1,254 subjects contributed by 6 global collaborators. The repertoires were made available in a free public database intended to serve as a resource for research on the immune response to SARS-CoV-2. What the research found in general, with its limitations: Clinical and demographic metadata were provided uncurated, with the amount varying by source and participant.

The immunoSEQ Assay, a bias-controlled multiplex PCR, was used to amplify TCRbeta CDR3 regions from genomic DNA. On the authors' methods: The number of nucleated cells in each sample was estimated by amplification of reference gene primers within the assay. Sequence reads were collapsed and filtered to measure the absolute abundance of every unique TCRbeta CDR3 rearrangement. For each sample, productive Simpson clonality was calculated by taking the square root of Simpson's diversity index across productive rearrangements. TCRdb's version of the immuneACCESS table is confined to in-frame rearrangements and falls short of the full clone set. An unresolved V gene accounts for under half of the shortfall where checked; the remainder is of unknown origin. That table is the source of V, J and clone size, and D and trimming were worked out from the DNA. Within this sample are 200,000 to 300,000 clones, with more than 90% of them counted one time only. The ten largest clones take up 2% to 3% of the sample.

As regards this clone: It has no known antigen specificity. The record has no base qualities; no much larger clone is one base away.

The CDR3 spans 13 residues, from the cysteine through the phenylalanine. The DNA shown is the 39-base CDR3, in frame from base 1. The germline V gene specifies SGHNT as CDR1 and YENEEA as CDR2. V and J are truncated by 4 bases and 1 base respectively, leaving an intervening sequence of 6 bases. At one collaborating source in Seattle, patients were enrolled during active infection and were followed longitudinally through the course of disease. Collaborating institutions collected whole blood in K2EDTA tubes following their own protocols. For TCRbeta analysis, collaborator samples were shipped as frozen whole blood, as isolated PBMCs, or as DNA extracted from either sample type.

The origin of this receptor is a person aged 18 to 29 with COVID-19, enrolled during active disease. Sequencing input: peripheral blood. Here the chain combines TRBV11-3 and TRBJ2-3, with the D segment identity uncertain. CDR3 region: CASSSSGTDTQYF. The sequence in DNA is TGTGCCAGCAGCTCCTCGGGCACAGATACGCAGTATTTT.